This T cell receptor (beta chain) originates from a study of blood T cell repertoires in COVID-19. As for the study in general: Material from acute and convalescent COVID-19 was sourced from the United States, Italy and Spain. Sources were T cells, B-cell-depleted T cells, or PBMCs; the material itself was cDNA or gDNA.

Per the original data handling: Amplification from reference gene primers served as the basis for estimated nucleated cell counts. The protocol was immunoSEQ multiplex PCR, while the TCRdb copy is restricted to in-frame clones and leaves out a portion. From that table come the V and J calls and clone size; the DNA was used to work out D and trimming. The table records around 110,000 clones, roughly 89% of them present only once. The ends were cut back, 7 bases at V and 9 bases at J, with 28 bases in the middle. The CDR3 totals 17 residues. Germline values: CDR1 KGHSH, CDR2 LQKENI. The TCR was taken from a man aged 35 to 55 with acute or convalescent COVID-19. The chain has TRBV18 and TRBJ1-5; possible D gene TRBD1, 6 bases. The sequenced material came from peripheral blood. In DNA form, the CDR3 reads TGTGCCAGCTTGTACAGCCGGACAGACATCAAGGTACGGCCCCAGCATTTT. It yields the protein CASLYSRTDIKVRPQHF.